One and the same sample provided the 19 T cell receptor beta chains below, sequenced in a study of blood T cell repertoires in COVID-19. TCRdb keeps only in-frame clones here, not all; method: immunoSEQ multiplex PCR. The data show about 210,000 clones, around nine tenths seen once. Sequencing was carried out using peripheral blood. The receptors derive from a woman aged 35 to 49 with acute or convalescent COVID-19.

This chain links TRBV19 with TRBJ1-1; 7 positions match TRBD1. V lost 1 base and J lost 1; bases outside the gene matches: 9. The CDR3 extends over 17 amino acids. The V gene's germline CDR1 is LNHDA and CDR2 SQIVND (reference sequence). The CDR3 DNA reads as TGTGCCAGTAGTATAGGTCCCAGGGGGGATGGGAACACTGAAGCTTTCTTT. It specifies CASSIGPRGDGNTEAFF.

The sample holds one count of this clone. V gene TRBV7-4 combines with J gene TRBJ1-5; 11 bases are a match to TRBD1. In germline, CDR1 is SGHVT, CDR2 SQSDAQ. The CDR3 has 16 residues. The V segment lost 5 bases and the J segment 5 bases; nucleotides outside the gene matches: 8. Here the CDR3 DNA reads TGTGCCAGCAGCGCCGGACAGGGGGCGCGAGATCAGCCCCAGCATTTT. It is translated as CASSAGQGARDQPQHF. Filled out from reference TRBV7-4 and TRBJ1-5, the complete variable domain reads GAGVSQSPRYKVAKRGRDVALRCDSISGHVTLYWYRQTLGQGSEVLTYSQSDAQRDKSGRPSGRFSAERPERSVSTLKIQRTEQGDSAVYLCASSAGQGARDQPQHFGDGTRLSIL.

The chain joins TRBV5-1 to TRBJ1-2; 7 bases fit TRBD1. CDR3 size: 12 residues. The ends lost 4 bases at V and 10 bases at J; junction bases unmatched: 7. Germline V gene sequence: CDR1 SGHRS, CDR2 YFSETQ. The CDR3 here is CASSARQGVYTF. The CDR3 region has the DNA TGCGCCAGCAGCGCTCGACAGGGTGTCTACACCTTC.

V and J are TRBV7-6 and TRBJ2-3; 12 bases map to TRBD1. The V gene's germline CDR1 is SGHVS and CDR2 FNYEAQ. After removal of 4 bases from V and 1 base from J, the junction contained 15 bases not matched to a gene. The CDR3 is 20 amino acids. CDR3 protein: CASSSREGQGAIFGTDTQYF. DNA of the CDR3: TGTGCCAGCAGCTCCCGGGAGGGACAGGGGGCAATATTCGGCACAGATACGCAGTATTTT.

This chain connects TRBV7-2 to TRBJ2-7; 11 nucleotides line up with TRBD2. Germline CDR1 and CDR2: SGHTA and FQGNSA. CDR3 length: 15 residues. With 4 bases clipped from V and 7 bases from J, the junction kept 9 bases outside the gene matches. The CDR3, as DNA: TGTGCCAGCAGCTCCATAGCGGGGGGGCCGTGGGAGCAGTACGTC. It translates to CASSSIAGGPWEQYV.

The gene calls are TRBV6-6 and TRBJ1-1; D might be TRBD1 (5 bases). Germline V CDR1 and CDR2: MNHNY, SVGAGI (reference sequence). Deletions cut 0 bases from V and 10 bases from J, with 12 bases between. The CDR3 loop spans 13 amino acids. The CDR3 coding sequence is TGTGCCAGCAGTTACTCGAAAGGGGAAAGAGCTTTCTTT. Protein product: CASSYSKGERAFF.

The rearrangement uses TRBV6-6 and TRBJ2-1; D uncertain. V lost 0 bases and J lost 5, with 2 bases in between. The CDR3 spans 12 residues. Germline V CDR1 and CDR2: MNHNY, SVGAGI (reference sequence). CDR3 sequence reads: CASSYSNNEQFF. In DNA, the CDR3 is TGTGCCAGCAGTTACTCTAACAATGAGCAGTTCTTC.

This rearrangement joins TRBV30 to TRBJ2-3; TRBD1 is a possible D gene (5 bases). Trimming removed 2 bases from V and 7 bases from J, with 13 bases in between. Germline V CDR1 and CDR2: GTSNPN, SVGIG (reference sequence). This CDR3 has 13 amino acids. The CDR3 DNA sequence: TGTGCCTGGAGTATAGGGCAGGGAAATACGCAGTATTTT. Amino acids: CAWSIGQGNTQYF.

Here the CDR3 reads CASSIARGTDTQYF. CDR3 in DNA: TGTGCCAGCAGTATCGCTAGAGGCACAGATACGCAGTATTTT. The chain is built from TRBV2 and TRBJ2-3; D is uncertain. CDR1 and CDR2 (germline): SNHLY, FYNNEI. The CDR3 extends over 14 amino acids. V was pared by 5 bases and J by 1 base, with 10 bases between.

The gene calls are TRBV9 and TRBJ2-5, with TRBD1 identical over 7 bases. With V trimmed by 4 bases and J by 2 bases, 8 bases remained unmatched. The CDR3 covers 15 residues. The germline V gene has CDR1 SGDLS and CDR2 YYNGEE. Here the CDR3 DNA reads TGTGCCAGCAGCCCCTCCGGGACAGCTCAAGAGACCCAGTACTTC. Translating it yields CASSPSGTAQETQYF.

The chain carries TRBV4-2 and TRBJ1-4, with D possibly matching TRBD1 (6 bases). Germline CDR1 is LGHNA and CDR2 is YNFKEQ. V lost 1 base and J lost 3, with 12 bases in between. This CDR3 has 16 residues. The CDR3 bases are TGTGCCAGCAGCCAAGCGCCCAGGGGTCCTAATGAAAAACTGTTTTTT. Amino acid sequence: CASSQAPRGPNEKLFF.

The chain uses TRBV6-5 and TRBJ1-2; no definite D call. Germline V lookup: CDR1 MNHEY, CDR2 SVGAGI. Trimming took off 6 bases at V and 6 bases at J, with 11 bases between the two ends. The CDR3 runs 12 residues. CDR3 sequence (DNA): TGTGCCAGCAGGTTTGGAGCCCATGGCTACACCTTC. Amino acid sequence: CASRFGAHGYTF.

This sequence joins TRBV30 and TRBJ1-4; no reliable D call. Germline V gene lookup returns CDR1 GTSNPN and CDR2 SVGIG (reference sequence). Trimming took 6 bases from V and 5 from J, leaving 4 bases between them. The CDR3 is made up of 10 amino acids. CDR3 nucleotides: TGTGCCTGCGGGAATGAAAAACTGTTTTTT. Translation: CACGNEKLFF.

The CDR3 region is CASSRQGAEYGYTF. The CDR3 nucleotides read TGTGCCAGCAGTCGACAGGGCGCCGAATATGGCTACACCTTC. This sequence joins TRBV6-6 and TRBJ1-2, with TRBD1 identical over 7 bases. Germline V CDR1 and CDR2: MNHNY, SVGAGI (reference sequence). Trimming cost V 5 bases and J 5 bases; bases outside gene matches: 8. The CDR3 has 14 residues.

The CDR3 loop reads CASSFDRVNGELFF. The CDR3 DNA reads as TGTGCCAGCAGTTTCGACAGGGTAAACGGGGAGCTGTTTTTT. The rearrangement joins TRBV2 to TRBJ2-2; 7 bases line up with TRBD1. The CDR3 extends over 14 amino acids. The ends lost 5 bases at V and 7 bases at J; junction bases unmatched: 7. The germline gives CDR1 SNHLY, CDR2 FYNNEI.

The chain is built from TRBV2 and TRBJ1-2, with TRBD1 identical over 9 bases. With 4 bases clipped from V and 4 bases from J, the junction kept 7 bases outside the gene matches. Germline CDR1 reads SNHLY; CDR2 reads FYNNEI. The length of the CDR3 is 15 residues. CDR3 DNA sequence: TGTGCCAGCAGTGCCGGACAGGGGCACTCCTATGGCTACACCTTC. Amino acid sequence: CASSAGQGHSYGYTF. The variable domain in full, completed from reference TRBV2 and TRBJ1-2, reads EPEVTQTPSHQVTQMGQEVILRCVPISNHLYFYWYRQILGQKVEFLVSFYNNEISEKSEIFDDQFSVERPDGSNFTLKIRSTKLEDSAMYFCASSAGQGHSYGYTFGSGTRLTVV.

The gene calls are TRBV9 and TRBJ2-1, with TRBD1 matching over 8 bases. Germline CDR1 and CDR2: SGDLS and YYNGEE. J was trimmed by 8 bases and V by 0 bases; bases with no gene match: 4. This CDR3 comprises 14 residues. CDR3 bases: TGTGCCAGCAGCGTAGGGCAGGGGGCGTATGAGCAGTTCTTC. It codes for CASSVGQGAYEQFF.

V gene TRBV5-6 combines with J gene TRBJ2-5; 11 bases agree with TRBD2. Per the germline V gene, CDR1 is SGHDT and CDR2 is YYEEEE. The CDR3 covers 17 residues. J lost 2 bases, V lost 0 bases, and 6 bases had no gene match. In nucleotides, the CDR3 is TGTGCCAGCAGCTTGGAGAGACTAGCGGGATTACAAGAGACCCAGTACTTC. It encodes CASSLERLAGLQETQYF.

The chain is built from TRBV6-1 and TRBJ2-5, with D possibly TRBD2 on 6 matching bases. The V end lost 2 bases, the J end lost 5 bases, and 18 bases lay between the germline ends. CDR3 length: 16 residues. Germline V gene sequence: CDR1 MNHNS, CDR2 SASEGT. The CDR3 sequence: CASSERVQAGGETQYF. CDR3 in DNA: TGTGCCAGCAGTGAAAGGGTGCAGGCAGGAGGGGAGACCCAGTACTTC.